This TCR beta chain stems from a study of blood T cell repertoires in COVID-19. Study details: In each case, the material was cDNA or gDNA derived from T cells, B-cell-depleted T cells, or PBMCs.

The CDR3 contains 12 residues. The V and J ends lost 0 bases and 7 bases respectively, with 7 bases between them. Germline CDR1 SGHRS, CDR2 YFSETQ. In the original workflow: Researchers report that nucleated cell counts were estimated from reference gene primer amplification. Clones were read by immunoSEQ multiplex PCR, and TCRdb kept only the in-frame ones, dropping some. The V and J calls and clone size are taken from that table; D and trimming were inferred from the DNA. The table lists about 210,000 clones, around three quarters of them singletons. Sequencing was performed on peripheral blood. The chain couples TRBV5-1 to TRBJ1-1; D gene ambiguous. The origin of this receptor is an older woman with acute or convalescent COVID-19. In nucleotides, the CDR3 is TGCGCCAGCAGCTTGGTAACGGGTGAAGCTTTCTTT. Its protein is CASSLVTGEAFF.